This T cell receptor (beta chain) was identified in a study of blood T cell repertoires in COVID-19. In the study overall: Researchers got acute and convalescent COVID-19 samples from the United States, Italy and Spain. Nucleic acid was either cDNA or gDNA, and it came from T cells, B-cell-depleted T cells, or PBMCs.

Patients from Seattle were sampled longitudinally, starting during active infection. Per the original data handling: Estimation of nucleated cell counts was performed using reference gene primer amplification. Profiling relied on immunoSEQ multiplex PCR, and the TCRdb table lists in-frame clones only, not all of them. V, J and clone size are those of that table, while D and trimming were read from the DNA. Of about 300,000 clones in the sample, about 90% are singletons; the top ten hold 1.5% to 2%. V lost 2 bases and J 6 bases, leaving 13 bases between the germline ends. The germline V gene encodes CDR1 MNHNS and CDR2 SASEGT. The CDR3 covers 15 residues.

This chain uses TRBV6-1 with TRBJ2-2, with TRBD1 as a possible D gene (6 bases). The sample was peripheral blood. The TCR comes from a woman between 25 and 40 years old with COVID-19, enrolled during active disease. The CDR3 DNA is TGTGCCAGCAGTGAATACGGCAGGGGAGCCGGGGAGCTGTTTTTT. Translation: CASSEYGRGAGELFF.